These 19 T cell receptor beta chains were all obtained from the same sample, sequenced in a study of PD-1 blockade in classical Hodgkin lymphoma. Sequencing was performed with immunoSEQ multiplex PCR; in TCRdb, only in-frame clones are kept and a portion is missing. The repertoire has over 70,000 clones, approximately 90% of them found once; the top ten carry approximately 2.9%. The sample's time point: cycle 4 day 1 (C4D1), after 5 to 7 weeks of nivolumab. The patients all showed relapse after autologous stem cell transplantation, while their brentuximab vedotin exposure varied. This specimen consisted of peripheral blood mononuclear cells (PBMCs), obtained before the fourth cycle of nivolumab. These receptors all stem from a human donor with classical Hodgkin lymphoma.

The chain uses TRBV5-1 and TRBJ2-5; TRBD2 aligns across 7 bases. Near its end, the DNA agrees better with TRBJ2-7, so the J call may be wrong. Germline-derived CDR1 and CDR2 are SGHRS and YFSETQ. CDR3 size: 15 residues. CDR3 nucleotides: TGCGCCAGCAGCTTGGTGTTAGCGGGCCCCTACGAGCAGTACTTC. Translation: CASSLVLAGPYEQYF.

The chain has TRBV6-4 and TRBJ1-2; D is possibly TRBD1 (6 bases). CDR1 is MRHNA, CDR2 SNTAGT, per germline. The CDR3 is made up of 14 amino acids. Trimming pared 8 bases from V and 3 bases from J, leaving 16 bases between. The CDR3 sequence: CASRKTGGDYGYTF. DNA for the CDR3: TGTGCCAGCCGTAAAACGGGGGGCGACTATGGCTACACCTTC.

The chain joins TRBV9 to TRBJ2-1; D perhaps matches TRBD2 (6 bases). Germline assignment: CDR1 SGDLS and CDR2 YYNGEE. Trimming left V 0 bases short and J 0 bases short, with 13 bases between. The CDR3 spans 17 residues. CDR3 in amino acids: CASSVARGTFSYNEQFF. The CDR3 DNA sequence: TGTGCCAGCAGCGTAGCTCGGGGGACGTTCTCCTACAATGAGCAGTTCTTC.

This rearrangement joins TRBV6-1 to TRBJ2-5; no firm D call. Germline V lookup: CDR1 MNHNS, CDR2 SASEGT. Trimming removed 5 bases at V and 4 bases at J, with 5 bases between. The CDR3 contains 11 residues. The CDR3 is CASSSGETQYF. Here the CDR3 DNA reads TGTGCCAGCAGTTCAGGAGAGACCCAGTACTTC.

The CDR3 region is CASSLGQNTEAFF. The CDR3 region has the DNA TGTGCCAGCAGCTTAGGGCAGAACACTGAAGCTTTCTTT. This chain joins TRBV11-2 and TRBJ1-1; D not resolved. Germline CDR1 SGHAT, CDR2 FQNNGV. CDR3 length equals 13 residues. The V and J ends lost 1 base and 1 base respectively, with 4 bases between them.

This sequence joins TRBV18 and TRBJ2-7; D possibly corresponds to TRBD2 (7 bases). CDR3 length equals 16 residues. Per the germline V gene, CDR1 is KGHSH and CDR2 is LQKENI. Trimming pared 5 bases from V and 1 base from J, leaving 18 bases between. DNA of the CDR3: TGTGCCAGCTCAGGGTCTGGGGGGGCCGGATCCTACGAGCAGTACTTC. Amino acids: CASSGSGGAGSYEQYF.

The V gene is TRBV27, the J gene TRBJ2-7; the D gene is possibly TRBD1 (6 bases). The CDR3 is made up of 14 amino acids. Trimming pared 3 bases from V and 2 bases from J, leaving 11 bases between. The germline CDR1 and CDR2 sequences are MNHEY and SMNVEV (reference sequence). The CDR3 DNA is TGTGCCAGCAGTTTCGGACAGTCTACCTACGAGCAGTACTTC. Translated: CASSFGQSTYEQYF.

This chain joins TRBV11-2 and TRBJ1-1; tentative D call: TRBD1 (5 bases). V shed 0 bases and J shed 8 bases, with 10 bases lying between them. The CDR3 covers 13 residues. The germline CDR1 and CDR2 sequences are SGHAT and FQNNGV. In nucleotides, the CDR3 is TGTGCCAGCAGCTTAGAAAGAGGGACCGAAGCTTTCTTT. Amino acid sequence: CASSLERGTEAFF.

This rearrangement joins TRBV19 to TRBJ1-4; 7 bases fit TRBD1. The CDR3 is 13 amino acids. The junction had 9 bases not matched to a gene; V was cut back by 3 bases and J by 14 bases. The germline V gene has CDR1 LNHDA and CDR2 SQIVND (reference sequence). DNA of the CDR3: TGTGCCAGTAGTATTCGCTTGGGGACAGTCCTGTTTTTT. Amino acid sequence: CASSIRLGTVLFF.

This clone appeared once. The J gene is TRBJ1-1, the V gene TRBV7-2, with a possible D match to TRBD1 (5 bases). Trimming took off 5 bases at V and 3 bases at J, with 13 bases between the two ends. Germline V gene lookup returns CDR1 SGHTA and CDR2 FQGNSA. This CDR3 has 14 residues. CDR3: CASSVGQMYTEAFF. As DNA, the CDR3 is TGTGCCAGCAGCGTTGGACAAATGTACACTGAAGCTTTCTTT.

The rearrangement joins TRBV15 to TRBJ2-7; TRBD1 agrees at 10 bases. The CDR3 extends over 15 amino acids. The V and J ends lost 0 bases and 7 bases, in that order; junction bases with no gene match: 6. Germline V gives CDR1 LNHNV, CDR2 YYDKDF (reference sequence). In DNA form, the CDR3 reads TGTGCCACCAGCAGAGATCGGACAGGGGGGGATGAGCAGTACTTC. Amino acid sequence: CATSRDRTGGDEQYF. Full variable domain (rest looked up from reference TRBV15 and TRBJ2-7): DAMVIQNPRYQVTQFGKPVTLSCSQTLNHNVMYWYQQKSSQAPKLLFHYYDKDFNNEADTPDNFQSRRPNTSFCFLDIRSPGLGDTAMYLCATSRDRTGGDEQYFGPGTRLTVT.

CDR3 DNA sequence: TGTGCCACCAGCCTACCCAACTACGAGCAGTACTTC. Its translation is CATSLPNYEQYF. The chain links TRBV15 to TRBJ2-7; no firm D call. This CDR3 has 12 residues. V lost 5 bases and J lost 3, with 8 bases in between. CDR1 and CDR2 (germline): LNHNV, YYDKDF (reference sequence).

The V call is TRBV4-2, the J call TRBJ1-4, with 9 positions matching TRBD1. The trim removed 3 bases at V and 6 bases at J, leaving 8 bases unmatched. The length of the CDR3 is 16 residues. Germline lookup yields CDR1 LGHNA and CDR2 YNFKEQ. The CDR3 loop is CASSQPKTGGYEKLFF. CDR3 DNA: TGTGCCAGCAGCCAGCCCAAGACAGGGGGGTATGAAAAACTGTTTTTT.

This chain connects TRBV10-2 to TRBJ2-3, with 9 bases aligning to TRBD2. With V trimmed by 3 bases and J by 1 base, 8 bases remained unmatched. The CDR3 loop spans 17 amino acids. Germline lookup yields CDR1 WSHSY and CDR2 SAAADI. This CDR3 reads CASSDSRLAGRTDTQYF. The CDR3 DNA reads as TGCGCCAGCAGTGACTCTCGCCTAGCGGGGCGCACAGATACGCAGTATTTT.

The rearrangement uses TRBV30 and TRBJ2-3; D is uncertain. The CDR3 covers 12 residues. In germline, CDR1 is GTSNPN, CDR2 SVGIG (reference sequence). V lost 4 bases and J 2 bases, leaving 7 bases between the germline ends. The CDR3 here is CAWTRVTDTQYF. The CDR3 coding sequence is TGTGCCTGGACAAGGGTCACAGATACGCAGTATTTT.

The gene calls are TRBV7-9 and TRBJ2-3; 7 positions match TRBD2. The CDR3 is 15 residues long. Germline V lookup: CDR1 SEHNR, CDR2 FQNEAQ (reference sequence). V gave up 5 bases and J gave up 3 bases; unmatched junction bases: 8. CDR3 loop: CASSPGLVVTDTQYF. The CDR3 nucleotides read TGTGCCAGCAGCCCTGGACTAGTTGTGACAGATACGCAGTATTTT.

The chain combines TRBV30 with TRBJ2-7; 7 nucleotides align to TRBD1. The CDR3 extends over 13 amino acids. After removal of 5 bases from V and 4 bases from J, the junction contained 8 bases not matched to a gene. The germline V gene has CDR1 GTSNPN and CDR2 SVGIG (reference sequence). For the CDR3, the DNA is TGTGCCTGGGCCGGGACAGCTAGTTACGAGCAGTACTTC. Translated: CAWAGTASYEQYF. Based on the CDR3 plus reference TRBV30 and TRBJ2-7, the full variable domain is SQTIHQWPATLVQPVGSPLSLECTVEGTSNPNLYWYRQAAGRGLQLLFYSVGIGQISSEVPQNLSASRPQDRQFILSSKKLLLSDSGFYLCAWAGTASYEQYFGPGTRLTVT.

The chain combines TRBV5-6 with TRBJ2-4; possibly TRBD1 for D (6 bases). CDR3 length: 17 residues. CDR1 and CDR2 (germline): SGHDT, YYEEEE. Trimming pared 4 bases from V and 3 bases from J, leaving 20 bases between. The DNA of the CDR3 is TGTGCCAGCAGCAATTCCCCAGGGGCTTGGGGCAAAAACATTCAGTACTTC. Translation: CASSNSPGAWGKNIQYF.

The chain employs TRBV25-1 and TRBJ1-1; perhaps TRBD1 as D (5 bases). Per the germline V gene, CDR1 is MGHDK and CDR2 is SYGVNS. Deletions cut 3 bases from V and 5 bases from J, with 22 bases between. The CDR3 is 17 residues long. CDR3 sequence (DNA): TGTGCCAGCAGTGACTTCGGGGTTCGAGGGGTTGGGACTGAAGCTTTCTTT. This translates into CASSDFGVRGVGTEAFF.